These T cell receptor beta chains were read from a single sample in a study of shared clonotypes between healthy human individuals. TCRdb keeps only in-frame clones here, not all; method: immunoSEQ multiplex PCR. Among millions of clones listed, just over 90% were seen once. The sample comprised naive CD4+ T cells sorted from blood. Every receptor here comes from a man aged 18 to 30 in good health. The CDR3 runs from the conserved cysteine through the conserved F or W. D genes are given only for firm matches. Size is stated for part of the rows, as once, few or many counts, or as a class when the clone is expanded.

D: TRBD2; J: TRBJ2-2; V: TRBV5-4; size: NA; DNA: TGTGCCAGCAGCCCCCAGGGACTAGCGGGGAACACCGGGGAGCTGTTTTTT; CDR3: CASSPQGLAGNTGELFF
D: NA; J: TRBJ2-5; V: TRBV30; size: NA; DNA: TGTGCCTGGAGCGCAAGCGCAAAGGAGACCCAGTACTTC; CDR3: CAWSASAKETQYF
D: NA; J: TRBJ2-5; V: TRBV30; size: NA; DNA: TGTGCCTGGGCCGGGGGCCTTTTGGAGACCCAGTACTTC; CDR3: CAWAGGLLETQYF
D: NA; J: TRBJ1-5; V: TRBV12-5; size: NA; DNA: TGTGCTAGTGGTTTGTTGGGCAATCAGCCCCAGCATTTT; CDR3: CASGLLGNQPQHF
D: NA; J: TRBJ1-6; V: TRBV19; size: NA; DNA: TGTGCCAGTAGTGCAGGGGCGCATTCACCCCTCCACTTT; CDR3: CASSAGAHSPLHF
D: TRBD2; J: TRBJ2-1; V: TRBV4-1; size: NA; DNA: TGCGCCAGCAGCCAGGGACTAGCGGGGTACAATGAGCAGTTCTTC; CDR3: CASSQGLAGYNEQFF
D: NA; J: TRBJ1-1; V: TRBV27; size: NA; DNA: TGTGCCAGTTCAGGGTTTTACACTGAAGCTTTCTTT; CDR3: CASSGFYTEAFF
D: NA; J: TRBJ2-2; V: TRBV11-3; size: NA; DNA: TGTGCCAGCAGCTTTTCTAACACCGGGGAGCTGTTTTTT; CDR3: CASSFSNTGELFF
D: TRBD2; J: TRBJ2-2; V: TRBV18; size: NA; DNA: TGTGCCAGCTCACCCAGGATTCTTAGCGGGATCAGCGGGGAGCTGTTTTTT; CDR3: CASSPRILSGISGELFF
D: TRBD1; J: TRBJ2-1; V: TRBV5-1; size: NA; DNA: TGCGCCAGCAGCCCCGGACAGGGGGGCAGCAATGAGCAGTTCTTC; CDR3: CASSPGQGGSNEQFF
D: NA; J: TRBJ1-5; V: TRBV2; size: NA; DNA: TGTGCCAGCAGTAAACAGGGTCACAATCAGCCCCAGCATTTT; CDR3: CASSKQGHNQPQHF
D: NA; J: TRBJ2-2; V: TRBV7-7; size: NA; DNA: TGTGCTAGCAGCTTTAGAACGGGGGCTGGAACCGGGGAGCTGTTTTTT; CDR3: CASSFRTGAGTGELFF
D: NA; J: TRBJ1-5; V: TRBV6-1; size: NA; DNA: TGTGCCAGCAGTTATGGGGGAGGGTATCAGCCCCAGCATTTT; CDR3: CASSYGGGYQPQHF
D: TRBD1; J: TRBJ2-7; V: TRBV6-1; size: NA; DNA: TGTGCCAGCCGACAGGGGAGAGAGCAGTACTTC; CDR3: CASRQGREQYF
D: NA; J: TRBJ2-1; V: TRBV7-2; size: NA; DNA: TGTGCCAGCAGCTTAGTATCGCTAGCCCCTCGCGATGAGCAGTTCTTC; CDR3: CASSLVSLAPRDEQFF
D: NA; J: TRBJ2-5; V: TRBV27; size: NA; DNA: TGTGCCAGCAGTTTATCGTGGACATACCAAGAGACCCAGTACTTC; CDR3: CASSLSWTYQETQYF
D: NA; J: TRBJ2-1; V: TRBV30; size: NA; DNA: TGTGCCTGGAGTACGGCAGGCTCCTACAATGAGCAGTTCTTC; CDR3: CAWSTAGSYNEQFF
D: NA; J: TRBJ2-5; V: TRBV14; size: NA; DNA: TGTGCCAGCAGCCGGACGGGGTACCAAGAGACCCAGTACTTC; CDR3: CASSRTGYQETQYF
D: NA; J: TRBJ1-6; V: TRBV10-3; size: NA; DNA: TGTGCCAGTTTACCTGGGGGGGACAATTCACCCCTCCACTTT; CDR3: CASLPGGDNSPLHF
D: NA; J: TRBJ2-7; V: TRBV5-1; size: NA; DNA: TGCGCCAGCAGCTCCCCTTCCGGGACAACCTCCTCGCGGGAGCAGTACTTC; CDR3: CASSSPSGTTSSREQYF
D: TRBD2; J: TRBJ2-5; V: TRBV7-2; size: NA; DNA: TGTGCCAGCAGCTCGCCGGGACTAGCGGGAGTGGTGGAGACCCAGTACTTC; CDR3: CASSSPGLAGVVETQYF
D: TRBD1; J: TRBJ2-7; V: TRBV10-3; size: NA; DNA: TGTGCCATCAGTAGGACAGGGGGGAGCTCCTACGAGCAGTACTTC; CDR3: CAISRTGGSSYEQYF
D: TRBD2; J: TRBJ2-1; V: TRBV6-1; size: NA; DNA: TGTGCCAGCAGTCTCCTAGCGGGAGGGCCTAATGAGCAGTTCTTC; CDR3: CASSLLAGGPNEQFF
D: NA; J: TRBJ2-2; V: TRBV7-6; size: NA; DNA: TGTGCCAGCAGCCACGCCGGGCCGAACGGGGAGCTGTTTTTT; CDR3: CASSHAGPNGELFF
D: NA; J: TRBJ2-4; V: TRBV5-5; size: NA; DNA: TGTGCCAGCAGCTGGGGGGACAGCAAAAACATTCAGTACTTC; CDR3: CASSWGDSKNIQYF
D: NA; J: TRBJ1-5; V: TRBV11-2; size: NA; DNA: TGTGCCAGCAGCTTGACAGATAGCAATCAGCCCCAGCATTTT; CDR3: CASSLTDSNQPQHF
D: NA; J: TRBJ1-6; V: TRBV4-3; size: NA; DNA: TGCGCCAGCAGCCAAGAGTCAGGGGCCGGATCCTCACCCCTCCACTTT; CDR3: CASSQESGAGSSPLHF
D: TRBD1; J: TRBJ2-1; V: TRBV28; size: once; DNA: TGTGCCACCGGCAGGGGGCACAATGAGCAGTTCTTC; CDR3: CATGRGHNEQFF
D: TRBD2; J: TRBJ2-5; V: TRBV10-3; size: NA; DNA: TGTGCCATCAGTACTAGCGGGGAGACCCAGTACTTC; CDR3: CAISTSGETQYF
D: NA; J: TRBJ2-3; V: TRBV5-1; size: NA; DNA: TGCGCCAGCAGGGAGCGAGGCGGGGTTCCCAGCACAGATACGCAGTATTTT; CDR3: CASRERGGVPSTDTQYF
D: NA; J: TRBJ1-1; V: TRBV7-9; size: few; DNA: TGTGCCAGCAGCTCGGACATGGGGGCTGAAGCTTTCTTT; CDR3: CASSSDMGAEAFF
D: NA; J: TRBJ2-1; V: TRBV7-9; size: NA; DNA: TGTGCCAGCAGCGAGACCTCCTACAATGAGCAGTTCTTC; CDR3: CASSETSYNEQFF
D: NA; J: TRBJ2-3; V: TRBV18; size: NA; DNA: TGTGCCAGCTCACCTGGGACTGGTAGTAGCACAGATACGCAGTATTTT; CDR3: CASSPGTGSSTDTQYF
D: TRBD1; J: TRBJ1-2; V: TRBV5-8; size: NA; DNA: TGTGCCAGCAGCTTGCCAGGGGGTTATGGCTACACCTTC; CDR3: CASSLPGGYGYTF
D: NA; J: TRBJ1-1; V: TRBV9; size: NA; DNA: TGTGCCAGCAGCGTAGTAAGGGAGGAGAATTCTCTGAACACTGAAGCTTTCTTT; CDR3: CASSVVREENSLNTEAFF
D: NA; J: TRBJ2-3; V: TRBV7-8; size: NA; DNA: TGTGCCAGCAGCTTAGTTCGAATAGAGGCAGATACGCAGTATTTT; CDR3: CASSLVRIEADTQYF
D: NA; J: TRBJ2-2; V: TRBV6-5; size: NA; DNA: TGTGCCAGCACCGGGGCGACGAACACCGGGGAGCTGTTTTTT; CDR3: CASTGATNTGELFF
D: TRBD1; J: TRBJ1-5; V: TRBV7-7; size: few; DNA: TGTGCTAGCAGCCGAGACAGGGAGTGTCGCAATCAGCCCCAGCATTTT; CDR3: CASSRDRECRNQPQHF
D: NA; J: TRBJ2-4; V: TRBV5-4; size: NA; DNA: TGTGCCAGCAGCTTAGCAGGGTCTCTGGGCATTCAGTACTTC; CDR3: CASSLAGSLGIQYF
D: NA; J: TRBJ2-5; V: TRBV6-5; size: NA; DNA: TGTGCCAGCAGTTACAGAGGGCAGCCCCAAGAGACCCAGTACTTC; CDR3: CASSYRGQPQETQYF
D: NA; J: TRBJ2-7; V: TRBV30; size: NA; DNA: TGTGCCTGGAGTGTACTTAGGGGGGCTGGGGAGCAGTACTTC; CDR3: CAWSVLRGAGEQYF
D: NA; J: TRBJ1-5; V: TRBV19; size: NA; DNA: TGTGCCAGTAACTCGGGGGCCGCTGGGCAGCCCCAGCATTTT; CDR3: CASNSGAAGQPQHF
D: TRBD1; J: TRBJ1-5; V: TRBV6-6; size: NA; DNA: TGTGCCAGCAGTTACTCGACAGGGTGGGATCAGCCCCAGCATTTT; CDR3: CASSYSTGWDQPQHF
D: TRBD2; J: TRBJ2-3; V: TRBV5-8; size: NA; DNA: TGTGCCAGCAGCTTTATGCTAGCGGGGAAAGATACGCAGTATTTT; CDR3: CASSFMLAGKDTQYF
D: NA; J: TRBJ2-7; V: TRBV9; size: NA; DNA: TGTGCCAGCAGCGTGGACGGTTACTACGAGCAGTACTTC; CDR3: CASSVDGYYEQYF
D: NA; J: TRBJ2-6; V: TRBV6-6; size: NA; DNA: TGTGCCAGCAGTACGGACGGGATACTCGGGGCCAACGTCCTGACTTTC; CDR3: CASSTDGILGANVLTF
D: NA; J: TRBJ1-3; V: TRBV5-1; size: NA; DNA: TGCGCCAGCAGCGAGACGGTCTCTGGAAACACCATATATTTT; CDR3: CASSETVSGNTIYF
D: NA; J: TRBJ1-1; V: TRBV29-1; size: NA; DNA: TGCAGCGTCAACAGGGTGGTAACTGAAGCTTTCTTT; CDR3: CSVNRVVTEAFF
D: NA; J: TRBJ1-1; V: TRBV6-1; size: NA; DNA: TGTGCCAGCAGTTCCCTAGGTGGAGGGAATACTGAAGCTTTCTTT; CDR3: CASSSLGGGNTEAFF
D: TRBD1; J: TRBJ1-3; V: TRBV30; size: once; DNA: TGTGCCTGTCAGGGGGAAAACACCATATATTTT; CDR3: CACQGENTIYF
D: NA; J: TRBJ2-1; V: TRBV10-3; size: NA; DNA: TGTGCCATCAGTGGCAAGACAGGCCGCAATGAGCAGTTCTTC; CDR3: CAISGKTGRNEQFF